This T cell receptor beta chain was found in a study of T cells after yellow fever vaccination. J lost 2 bases, V lost 7 bases, and 6 bases had no gene match. The CDR3 totals 15 residues. Germline V gene data show CDR1 as LNHDA and CDR2 as SQIVND (reference sequence). A single record per CDR3 protein comes from TCRdb applying MiXCR to the 5' RACE reads. The sample lists some 70,000 distinct CDR3 sequences; about 7% were seen once. This clonotype was recorded at least ten times. The antigen remains unidentified. Findings of the study overall: Clonotypes appearing in both CD4 and CD8 compartments existed, and their share was small.

Sequencing used CD8+ T cells sorted from PBMCs, obtained around 45 days after the first yellow fever vaccination. The chain is built from TRBV19 and TRBJ2-7, with TRBD1 identical over 12 bases. The TCR was taken from a man between 18 and 29 years old who received the YFV17D yellow fever vaccine. CDR3 in amino acids: CASTFRDRGPYEQYF. CDR3 nucleotide sequence: TGTGCCAGTACCTTCCGGGACAGGGGGCCCTACGAGCAGTACTTC.